This section outlines one T cell receptor (beta chain) sequence together with its context. Its binding antigen is unknown. The record has no base qualities; no much larger clone is one base away. V is reduced by 2 bases and J by 7 bases, leaving a spacing of 15 bases between them. Counted from cysteine to phenylalanine, this CDR3 has 14 amino acids. This entry keeps only the CDR3 DNA: 42 bases, framed from base 1. CDR1 and CDR2 (SGHAT, FQNNGV) derive from the germline V gene. The time point label of this sample denotes: baseline before first vaccination. Vaccinee samples were obtained from the UK trials COV001 and COV002, which included a single-blind randomized controlled phase 2/3 trial of AZD1222 (ChAdOx1 nCoV-19) in healthy adults. For TCRbeta chain sequencing, PBMC samples from trial participants were taken at day 0 and at day 28 after the second dose. The entry originates in a study of T cell responses to AZD1222 COVID-19 vaccine (dated by TCRdb to the early 2020s). Regarding the research as a whole: AZD1222 recipients whose second dose came at about 4 weeks and those whose second dose came at about 12 weeks were combined into one group, since spike-specific TCR depth and breadth did not differ between the two schedules. Trial participants were enrolled by age into subgroups of 18-55, 56-69 and 70-plus years, and about 150, 27 and 61 TCR-sequenced participants, respectively, were included in these subgroups. A total of around 240 trial participants underwent TCR sequencing, of whom more than 200 had received two doses of AZD1222 and about 25 had received two doses of the MenACWY control vaccine. Findings and caveats that apply to the study as a whole: Participants were mostly white British and included more females than males, and it was suggested by the authors that clonal diversity may have been underestimated. Conclusions about previously exposed vaccinees are limited, since just six AZD1222 recipients were seropositive for SARS-CoV-2 at baseline. Because no day 14 peak-response samples were available, the repertoires could be characterized only after the peak T cell response. CD4 TCRs associated with the vaccine covered the entire spike protein, and the dominant responses were in regions 160-218 and 743-854. After two AZD1222 doses, both the breadth and the depth of spike-specific TCRs were significantly higher than at day 0 and than in MenACWY recipients. Reportedly, almost half of the unique spike-specific TCRs recognized epitopes lying outside the regions that are mutated in the B.1.351 and B.1.1.7 variants. In the small 56-69-year group, the increase in depth fell short of significance, most likely because of low power.

The CDR3 regions of human TCRbeta chains were analyzed by immunosequencing. The authors' pipeline ran thus. Repertoire TCRs were checked for matches against a reference library of SARS-CoV-2-specific TCRs that had been generated using the MIRA antigen-specificity platform. Breadth was defined as the fraction of unique TCRs that were SARS-CoV-2-associated, and depth was defined as the fraction of total T cells that were SARS-CoV-2-associated. Using the MIRA data, each spike-specific TCR was mapped to the spike region that the TCR reacts to and placed in a CD4 or CD8 class. Log10-transformed breadth and depth values were compared by one-way ANOVA with Sidak's multiple comparisons tests. Drawn from immuneACCESS, this table holds only the in-frame rearrangements with V and J called that TCRdb kept. Clones are partly lost; checked studies trace under half to an unresolved V gene and leave the rest unexplained. The V and J calls and clone size were taken over from that table, and D and trimming were inferred from the DNA. Present in this sample are roughly 99,000 clones, more than 75% of which were seen just once. The ten largest account for 20% to 25% of the sample.

The sequence came from an adult in good health. Here the sequenced sample was peripheral blood, taken on day 0 of AZD1222 vaccination. The chain couples TRBV11-2 to TRBJ2-7, with TRBD1 perhaps the D gene, on 5 matching bases. The CDR3 in this case is CASSLRTVPGEQYF. DNA sequence: TGTGCCAGCAGCTTAAGAACAGTGCCAGGGGAGCAGTACTTC.